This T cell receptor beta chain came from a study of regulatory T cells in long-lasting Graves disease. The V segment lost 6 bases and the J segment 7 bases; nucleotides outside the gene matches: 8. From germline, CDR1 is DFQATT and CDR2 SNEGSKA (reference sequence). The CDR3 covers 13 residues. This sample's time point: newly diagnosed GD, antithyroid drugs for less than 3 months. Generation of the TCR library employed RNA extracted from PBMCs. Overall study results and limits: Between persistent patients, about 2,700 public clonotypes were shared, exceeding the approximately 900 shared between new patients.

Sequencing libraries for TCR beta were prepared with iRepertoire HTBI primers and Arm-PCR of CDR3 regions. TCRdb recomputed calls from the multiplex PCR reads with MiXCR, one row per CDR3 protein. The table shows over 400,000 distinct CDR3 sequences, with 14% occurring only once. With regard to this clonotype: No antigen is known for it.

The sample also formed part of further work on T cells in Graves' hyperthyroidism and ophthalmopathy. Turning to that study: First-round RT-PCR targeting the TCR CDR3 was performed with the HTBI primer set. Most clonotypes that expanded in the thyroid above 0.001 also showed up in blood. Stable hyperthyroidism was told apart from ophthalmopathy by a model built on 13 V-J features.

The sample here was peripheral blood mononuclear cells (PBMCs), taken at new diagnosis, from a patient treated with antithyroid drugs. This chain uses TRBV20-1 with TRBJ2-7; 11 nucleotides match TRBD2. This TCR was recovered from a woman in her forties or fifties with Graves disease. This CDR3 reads CSAQGLAGGEQYF. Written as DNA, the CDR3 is TGCAGTGCGCAAGGACTAGCGGGTGGAGAGCAGTACTTC.